The clone carrying this TCR beta chain occurred once. The data are from a study of PD-L1 blockade in urothelial cancer. Background on the study: Once treatment had started, blood was analyzed at 3 weeks (second dose) and again at 6 weeks.

The time point is: peripheral blood 6 weeks after treatment start. The repertoire was sequenced with immunoSEQ multiplex PCR; TCRdb's copy has only in-frame clones and lacks some. The sample lists around 53,000 clones, approximately 85% seen once, with under 2.5% in the top ten. The J segment lost 6 bases and the V segment lost 2 bases, leaving 11 bases of the junction unmatched. Germline V CDR1 and CDR2: SGDLS, YYNGEE. The CDR3 length is 16 residues. The rearrangement links TRBV9 to TRBJ1-2; 9 bases fit TRBD1. This clonotype was obtained from a man over 45 with urothelial cancer. Specimen: PBMCs, collected around atezolizumab (anti-PD-L1) treatment. The CDR3 is CASSVSRTGQGDGYTF. The DNA for the CDR3 is TGTGCCAGCAGCGTCAGCCGGACGGGACAGGGAGATGGCTACACCTTC. Based on the CDR3 plus reference TRBV9 and TRBJ1-2, the full variable domain is DSGVTQTPKHLITATGQRVTLRCSPRSGDLSVYWYQQSLDQGLQFLIQYYNGEERAKGNILERFSAQQFPDLHSELNLSSLELGDSALYFCASSVSRTGQGDGYTFGSGTRLTVV.